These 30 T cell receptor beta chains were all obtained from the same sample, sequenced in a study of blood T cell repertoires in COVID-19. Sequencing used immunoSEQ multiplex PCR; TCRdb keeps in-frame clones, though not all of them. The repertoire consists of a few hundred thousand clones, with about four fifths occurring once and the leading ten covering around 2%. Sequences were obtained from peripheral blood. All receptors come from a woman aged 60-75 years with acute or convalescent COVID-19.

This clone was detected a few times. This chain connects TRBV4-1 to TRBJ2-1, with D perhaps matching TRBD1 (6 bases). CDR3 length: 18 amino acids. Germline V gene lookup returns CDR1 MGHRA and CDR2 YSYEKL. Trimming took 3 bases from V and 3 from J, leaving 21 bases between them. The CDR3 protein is CASSQGKKGVYGYNEQFF. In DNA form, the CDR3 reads TGCGCCAGCAGCCAGGGAAAAAAGGGGGTTTATGGCTACAATGAGCAGTTCTTC.

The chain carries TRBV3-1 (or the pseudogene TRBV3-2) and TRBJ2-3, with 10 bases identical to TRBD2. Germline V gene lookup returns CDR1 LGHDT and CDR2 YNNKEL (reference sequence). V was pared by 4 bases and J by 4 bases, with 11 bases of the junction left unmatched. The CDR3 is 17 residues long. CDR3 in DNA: TGTGCCAGCAGCCCTTCTGCATCTAGCGGGAGACCAGATACGCAGTATTTT. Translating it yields CASSPSASSGRPDTQYF.

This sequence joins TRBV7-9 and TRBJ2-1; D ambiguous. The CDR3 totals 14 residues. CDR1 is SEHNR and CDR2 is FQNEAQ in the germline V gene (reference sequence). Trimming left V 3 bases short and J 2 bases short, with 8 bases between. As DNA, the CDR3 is TGTGCCAGCAGCTTTGCCCTAGCCTACAATGAGCAGTTCTTC. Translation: CASSFALAYNEQFF. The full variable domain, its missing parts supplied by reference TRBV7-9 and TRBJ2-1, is DTGVSQNPRHKITKRGQNVTFRCDPISEHNRLYWYRQTLGQGPEFLTYFQNEAQLEKSRLLSDRFSAERPKGSFSTLEIQRTEQGDSAMYLCASSFALAYNEQFFGPGTRLTVL.

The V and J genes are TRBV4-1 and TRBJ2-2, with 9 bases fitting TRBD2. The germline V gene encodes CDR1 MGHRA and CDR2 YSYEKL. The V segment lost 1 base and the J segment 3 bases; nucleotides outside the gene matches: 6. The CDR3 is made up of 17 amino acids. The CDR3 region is CASSQASGATYTGELFF. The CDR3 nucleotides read TGCGCCAGCAGCCAAGCTAGCGGGGCGACCTACACCGGGGAGCTGTTTTTT.

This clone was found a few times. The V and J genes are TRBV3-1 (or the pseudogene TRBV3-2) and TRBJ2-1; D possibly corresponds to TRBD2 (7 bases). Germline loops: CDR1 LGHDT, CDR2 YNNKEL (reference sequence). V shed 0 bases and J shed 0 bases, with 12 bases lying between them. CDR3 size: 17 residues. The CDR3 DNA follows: TGTGCCAGCAGCCAAGAAAGGCGGGGGCCCTCCTACAATGAGCAGTTCTTC. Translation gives CASSQERRGPSYNEQFF.

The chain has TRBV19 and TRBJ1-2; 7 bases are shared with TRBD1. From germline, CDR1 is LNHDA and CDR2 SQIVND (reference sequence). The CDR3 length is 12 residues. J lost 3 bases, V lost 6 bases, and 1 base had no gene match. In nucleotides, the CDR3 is TGTGCCAGTAGCAGGGGGGACTATGGCTACACCTTC. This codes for CASSRGDYGYTF.

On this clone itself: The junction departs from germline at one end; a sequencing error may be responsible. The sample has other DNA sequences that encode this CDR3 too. The CDR3 region has the DNA TGTGCCAGCAGCCAAGGTTTTGGGCTAGCGGGGGCTACATCCTCCTACGAGCAGTACTTT. It codes for CASSQGFGLAGATSSYEQYF. The V gene is TRBV3-1 (or the pseudogene TRBV3-2), the J gene TRBJ2-7; 10 bases line up with TRBD2. The CDR3 is made up of 20 amino acids. The germline V gene encodes CDR1 LGHDT and CDR2 YNNKEL (reference sequence).

CDR3 nucleotide sequence: TGTGCCAGCAGCCCAAGAGACAGTTCATCCAATTCACCCCTCCACTTT. This codes for CASSPRDSSSNSPLHF. The chain links TRBV6-6 to TRBJ1-6, with D perhaps TRBD1 (5 bases). The V gene lost 6 bases and the J gene lost 7 bases, with 19 bases spanning the gap. Germline V gene data show CDR1 as MNHNY and CDR2 as SVGAGI (reference sequence). This CDR3 spans 16 amino acids.

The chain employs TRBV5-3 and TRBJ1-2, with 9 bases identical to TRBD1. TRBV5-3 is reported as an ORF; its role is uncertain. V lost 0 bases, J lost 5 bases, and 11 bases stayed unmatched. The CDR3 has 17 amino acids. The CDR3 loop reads CARSLEGVRDRVYGYTF. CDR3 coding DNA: TGTGCCAGAAGCTTGGAAGGGGTAAGGGACAGGGTGTATGGCTACACCTTC.

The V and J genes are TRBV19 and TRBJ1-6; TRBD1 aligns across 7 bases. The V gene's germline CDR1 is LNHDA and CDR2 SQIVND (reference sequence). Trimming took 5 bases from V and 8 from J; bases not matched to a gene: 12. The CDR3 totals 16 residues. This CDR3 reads CASSAKQGLGYSPLHF. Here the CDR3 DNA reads TGTGCCAGTAGTGCAAAACAGGGGTTAGGATATTCACCCCTCCACTTT.

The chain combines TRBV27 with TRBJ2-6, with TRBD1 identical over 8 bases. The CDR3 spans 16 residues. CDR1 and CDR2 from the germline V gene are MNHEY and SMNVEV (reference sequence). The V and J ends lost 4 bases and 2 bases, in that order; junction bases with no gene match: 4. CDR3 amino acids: CASSSYRGTGANVLTF. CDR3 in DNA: TGTGCCAGCAGTTCCTACAGGGGGACTGGGGCCAACGTCCTGACTTTC.

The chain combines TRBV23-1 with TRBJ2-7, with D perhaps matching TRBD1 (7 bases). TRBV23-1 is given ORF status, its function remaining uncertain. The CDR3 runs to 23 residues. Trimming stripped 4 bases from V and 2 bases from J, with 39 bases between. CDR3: CASSPLSRRDSGRLLEYPYEQYF. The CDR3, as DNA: TGCGCCAGCAGTCCCCTATCGAGGAGGGACAGTGGCAGGCTCTTAGAGTACCCCTACGAGCAGTACTTC.

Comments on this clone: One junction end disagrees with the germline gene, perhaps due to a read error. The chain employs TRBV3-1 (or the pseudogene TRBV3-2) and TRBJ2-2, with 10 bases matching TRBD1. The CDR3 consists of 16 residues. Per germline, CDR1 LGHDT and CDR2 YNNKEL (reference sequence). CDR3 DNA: TGTGCCAGCAGCCAAGATGGGGACAGGGGCGACCGGGGAGCTGTTTTT. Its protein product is CASSQDGDRGDRGAVF.

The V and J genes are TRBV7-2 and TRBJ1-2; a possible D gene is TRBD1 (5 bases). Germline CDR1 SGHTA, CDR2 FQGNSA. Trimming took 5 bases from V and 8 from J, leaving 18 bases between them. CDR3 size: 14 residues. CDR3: CASSPGTDALGYTF. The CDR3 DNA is TGTGCCAGCAGCCCCGGGACTGACGCTTTGGGCTACACCTTC. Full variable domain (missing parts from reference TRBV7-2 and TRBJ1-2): GAGVSQSPSNKVTEKGKDVELRCDPISGHTALYWYRQSLGQGLEFLIYFQGNSAPDKSGLPSDRFSAERTGGSVSTLTIQRTQQEDSAVYLCASSPGTDALGYTFGSGTRLTVV.

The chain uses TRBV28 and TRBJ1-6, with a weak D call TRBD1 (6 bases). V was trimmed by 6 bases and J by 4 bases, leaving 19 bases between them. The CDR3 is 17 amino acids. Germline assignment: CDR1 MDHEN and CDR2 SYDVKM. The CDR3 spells CASSQPPRQDYNSPLHF. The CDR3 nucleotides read TGTGCCAGCAGCCAGCCCCCCCGACAGGATTATAATTCACCCCTCCACTTT.

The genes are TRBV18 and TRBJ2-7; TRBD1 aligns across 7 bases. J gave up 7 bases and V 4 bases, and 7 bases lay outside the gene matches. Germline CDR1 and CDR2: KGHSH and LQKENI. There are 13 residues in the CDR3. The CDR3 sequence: CASSRDRALEQYF. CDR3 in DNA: TGTGCCAGCTCACGGGACAGAGCCTTGGAGCAGTACTTC. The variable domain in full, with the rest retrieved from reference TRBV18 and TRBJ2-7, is NAGVMQNPRHLVRRRGQEARLRCSPMKGHSHVYWYRQLPEEGLKFMVYLQKENIIDESGMPKERFSAEFPKEGPSILRIQQVVRGDSAAYFCASSRDRALEQYFGPGTRLTVT.

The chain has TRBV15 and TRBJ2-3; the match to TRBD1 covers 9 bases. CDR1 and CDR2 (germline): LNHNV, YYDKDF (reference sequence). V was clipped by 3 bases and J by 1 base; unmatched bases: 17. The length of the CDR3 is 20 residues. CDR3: CATSRGSGGQGFGRTDTQYF. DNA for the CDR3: TGTGCCACCAGCAGGGGTTCGGGGGGACAGGGATTCGGCCGCACAGATACGCAGTATTTT.

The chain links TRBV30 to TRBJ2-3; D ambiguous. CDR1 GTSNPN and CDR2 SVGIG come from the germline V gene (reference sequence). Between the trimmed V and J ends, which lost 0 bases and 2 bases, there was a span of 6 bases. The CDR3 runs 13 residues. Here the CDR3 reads CAWSVGNTDTQYF. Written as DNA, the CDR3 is TGTGCCTGGAGTGTTGGCAACACAGATACGCAGTATTTT. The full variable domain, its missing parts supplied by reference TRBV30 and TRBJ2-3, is SQTIHQWPATLVQPVGSPLSLECTVEGTSNPNLYWYRQAAGRGLQLLFYSVGIGQISSEVPQNLSASRPQDRQFILSSKKLLLSDSGFYLCAWSVGNTDTQYFGPGTRLTVL.

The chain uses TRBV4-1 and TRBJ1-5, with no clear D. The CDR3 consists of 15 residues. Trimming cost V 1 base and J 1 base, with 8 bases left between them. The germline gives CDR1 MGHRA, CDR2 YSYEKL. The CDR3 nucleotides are TGCGCCAGCAGCCAAGTCCCGGGGAGCAATCAGCCCCAGCATTTT. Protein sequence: CASSQVPGSNQPQHF.

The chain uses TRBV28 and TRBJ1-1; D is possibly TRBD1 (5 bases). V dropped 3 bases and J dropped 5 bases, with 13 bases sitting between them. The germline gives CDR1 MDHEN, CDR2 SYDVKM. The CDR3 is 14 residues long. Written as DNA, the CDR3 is TGTGCCAGCAGTTTCCCAGGGATGGAAACTGAAGCTTTCTTT. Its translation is CASSFPGMETEAFF.

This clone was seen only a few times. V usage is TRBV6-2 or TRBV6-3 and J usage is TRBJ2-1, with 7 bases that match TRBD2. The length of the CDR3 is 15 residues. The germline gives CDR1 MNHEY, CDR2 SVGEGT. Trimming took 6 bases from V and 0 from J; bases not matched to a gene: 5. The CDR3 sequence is CASSTLAGSYNEQFF. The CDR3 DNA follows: TGTGCCAGCAGCACCTTAGCGGGCTCCTACAATGAGCAGTTCTTC.

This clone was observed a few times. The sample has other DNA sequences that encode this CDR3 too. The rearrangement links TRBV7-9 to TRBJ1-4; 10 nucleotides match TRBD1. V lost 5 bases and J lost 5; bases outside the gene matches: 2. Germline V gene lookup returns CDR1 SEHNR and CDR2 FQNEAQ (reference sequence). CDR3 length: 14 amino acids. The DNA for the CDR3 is TGTGCCAGCAGCAGGGGACAGGGGAATGAAAAACTGTTTTTT. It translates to CASSRGQGNEKLFF.

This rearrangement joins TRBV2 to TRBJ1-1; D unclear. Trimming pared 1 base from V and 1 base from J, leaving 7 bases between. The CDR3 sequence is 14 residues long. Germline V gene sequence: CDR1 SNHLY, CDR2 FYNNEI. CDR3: CASSEGPGNTEAFF. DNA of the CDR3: TGTGCCAGCAGTGAAGGGCCAGGGAACACTGAAGCTTTCTTT.

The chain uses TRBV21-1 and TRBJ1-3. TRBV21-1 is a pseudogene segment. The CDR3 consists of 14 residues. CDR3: CASKRRVLGNTIYF. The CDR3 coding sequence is TGTGCCAGCAAAAGGAGAGTTCTAGGAAACACCATATATTTT.

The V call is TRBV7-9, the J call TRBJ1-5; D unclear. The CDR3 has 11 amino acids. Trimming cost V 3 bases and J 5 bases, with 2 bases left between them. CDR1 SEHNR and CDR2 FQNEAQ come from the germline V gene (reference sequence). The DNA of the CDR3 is TGTGCCAGCAGCTTCGATCAGCCCCAGCATTTT. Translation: CASSFDQPQHF.

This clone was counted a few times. This chain's CDR3 is CASGRGEGGYTF. CDR3 nucleotide sequence: TGTGCCAGCGGACGGGGGGAGGGCGGCTACACCTTC. The chain joins TRBV7-9 to TRBJ1-2; perhaps TRBD1 as D (5 bases). The CDR3 is made up of 12 amino acids. The V end was cut by 8 bases, the J end by 8 bases, with 15 bases between. Germline V gives CDR1 SEHNR, CDR2 FQNEAQ (reference sequence).

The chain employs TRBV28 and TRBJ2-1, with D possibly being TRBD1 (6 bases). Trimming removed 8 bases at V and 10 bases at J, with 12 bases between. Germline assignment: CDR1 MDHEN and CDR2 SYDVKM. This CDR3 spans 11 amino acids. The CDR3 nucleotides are TGTGCCAGCGGGGTGGGGACAGAGCAGTTCTTC. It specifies CASGVGTEQFF.

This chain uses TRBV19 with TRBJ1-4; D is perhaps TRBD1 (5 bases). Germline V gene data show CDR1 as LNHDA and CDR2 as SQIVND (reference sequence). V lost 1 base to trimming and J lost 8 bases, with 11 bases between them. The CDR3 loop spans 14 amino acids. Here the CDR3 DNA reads TGTGCCAGTAGTATAGTAGGGGTTGGCGAAAAACTGTTTTTT. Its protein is CASSIVGVGEKLFF.

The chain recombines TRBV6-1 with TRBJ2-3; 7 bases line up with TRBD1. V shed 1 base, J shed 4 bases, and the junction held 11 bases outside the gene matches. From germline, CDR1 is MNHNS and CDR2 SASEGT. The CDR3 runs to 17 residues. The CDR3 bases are TGTGCCAGCAGTGAAGGAGGGGGCGGAGGCCGATCAGATACGCAGTATTTT. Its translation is CASSEGGGGGRSDTQYF.

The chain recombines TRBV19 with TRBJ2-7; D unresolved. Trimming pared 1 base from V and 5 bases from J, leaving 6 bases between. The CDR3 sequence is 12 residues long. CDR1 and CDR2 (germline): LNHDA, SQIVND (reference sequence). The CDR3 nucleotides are TGTGCCAGTAGTATAGGACTTAACGAGCAGTACTTC. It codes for CASSIGLNEQYF.